This TCR beta chain was observed in a study of blood T cell repertoires in COVID-19. Study information: Material from acute and convalescent COVID-19 was sourced from the United States, Italy and Spain. T cells, B-cell-depleted T cells, or PBMCs provided the cDNA or gDNA that served as material.

Losses at the gene ends were 5 bases for V and 8 bases for J; bases not matched to a gene: 13. CDR3 length: 15 amino acids. Germline CDR1 and CDR2: SGHVS and FNYEAQ. In the authors' methods: Amplifying reference gene primers gave estimates of nucleated cell counts. Here immunoSEQ multiplex PCR was the method, and the copy in TCRdb shows in-frame clones only, minus some. From that table come the V and J calls and clone size; the DNA was used to work out D and trimming. The sample records approximately 260,000 clones, about four fifths being singletons. This receptor was taken from an elderly woman with acute or convalescent COVID-19. What was sequenced was peripheral blood. This sequence joins TRBV7-6 and TRBJ2-3; 7 bases map to TRBD1. In nucleotides, the CDR3 is TGTGCCAGCAGCACTGGGGACCTAAACAGGGGTACGCAGTATTTT. It codes for CASSTGDLNRGTQYF.